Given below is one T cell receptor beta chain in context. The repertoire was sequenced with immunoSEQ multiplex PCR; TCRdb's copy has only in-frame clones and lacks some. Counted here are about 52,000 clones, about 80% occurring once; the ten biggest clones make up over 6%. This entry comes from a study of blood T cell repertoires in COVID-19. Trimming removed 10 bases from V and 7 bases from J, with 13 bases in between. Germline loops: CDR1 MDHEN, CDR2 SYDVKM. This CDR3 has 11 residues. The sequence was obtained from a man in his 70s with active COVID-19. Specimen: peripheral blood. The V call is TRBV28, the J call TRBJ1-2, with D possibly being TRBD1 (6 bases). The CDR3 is CATTNRAGYTF. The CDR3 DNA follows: TGTGCCACCACAAACAGGGCTGGCTACACCTTC.